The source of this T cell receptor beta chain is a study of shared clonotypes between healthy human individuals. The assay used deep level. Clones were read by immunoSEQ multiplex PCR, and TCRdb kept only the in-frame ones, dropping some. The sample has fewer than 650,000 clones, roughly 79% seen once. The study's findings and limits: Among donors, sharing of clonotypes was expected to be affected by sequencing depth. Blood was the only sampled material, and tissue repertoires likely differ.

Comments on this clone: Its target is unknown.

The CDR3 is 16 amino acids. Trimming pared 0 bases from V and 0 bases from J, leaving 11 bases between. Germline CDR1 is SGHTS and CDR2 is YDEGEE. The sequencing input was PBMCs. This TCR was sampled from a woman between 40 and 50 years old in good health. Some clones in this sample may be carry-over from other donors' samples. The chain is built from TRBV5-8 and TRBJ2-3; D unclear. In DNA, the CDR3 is TGTGCCAGCAGCTTGGTGGGCGACCCTAGCACAGATACGCAGTATTTT. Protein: CASSLVGDPSTDTQYF.